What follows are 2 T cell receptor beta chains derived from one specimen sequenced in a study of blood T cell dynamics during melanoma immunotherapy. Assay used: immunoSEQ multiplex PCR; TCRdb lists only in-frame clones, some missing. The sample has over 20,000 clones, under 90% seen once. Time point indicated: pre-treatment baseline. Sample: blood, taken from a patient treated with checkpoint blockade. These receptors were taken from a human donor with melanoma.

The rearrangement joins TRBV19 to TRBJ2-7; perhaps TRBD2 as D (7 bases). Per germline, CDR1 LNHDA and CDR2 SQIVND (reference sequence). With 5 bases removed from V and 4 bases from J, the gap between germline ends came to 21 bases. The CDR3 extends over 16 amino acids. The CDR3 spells CASSDERGARGYEQYF. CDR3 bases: TGTGCCAGTAGTGACGAACGGGGGGCCCGAGGGTACGAGCAGTACTTC. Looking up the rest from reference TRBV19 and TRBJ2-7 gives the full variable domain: DGGITQSPKYLFRKEGQNVTLSCEQNLNHDAMYWYRQDPGQGLRLIYYSQIVNDFQKGDIAEGYSVSREKKESFPLTVTSAQKNPTAFYLCASSDERGARGYEQYFGPGTRLTVT.

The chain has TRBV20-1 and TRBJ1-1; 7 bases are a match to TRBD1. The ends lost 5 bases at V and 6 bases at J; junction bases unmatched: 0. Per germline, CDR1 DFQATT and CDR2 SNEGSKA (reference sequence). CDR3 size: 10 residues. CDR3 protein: CSAGTAEAFF. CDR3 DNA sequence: TGCAGTGCTGGGACAGCTGAAGCTTTCTTT.